This section outlines one T cell receptor (beta chain) sequence together with its context. Negative isolation was used for CD8+ and CD4+ T cells, and FACS enrichment was applied to TEMRA cells. The data belong to a study of CD8 T cells in Susac syndrome. V lost 0 bases to trimming and J lost 8 bases, with 14 bases between them. Germline lookup yields CDR1 SGHRS and CDR2 YFSETQ. The CDR3 has 14 amino acids. RNA totalling about 0.45 to 1 ug underwent reverse transcription with random hexamers. TCRdb redid the calling of the immunoSEQ multiplex PCR reads with MiXCR, one entry per CDR3 protein. Here the sample spans 120,000 or so distinct CDR3 sequences, 94% being singletons.

Material for sequencing was CD4+ T cells from PBMCs. The chain employs TRBV5-1 and TRBJ1-2; possible D gene TRBD1, 6 bases. This receptor was obtained from a human donor with multiple sclerosis. CDR3 loop: CASSLEPGAGGYTF. In DNA form, the CDR3 reads TGCGCCAGCAGCTTGGAGCCGGGGGCGGGGGGCTACACCTTC.